This entry describes one TCR beta chain. This clone was observed a single time. The antigen it binds to is not known. No base quality information exists; no much larger clone differs at one position. This entry is derived from a study of cytomegalovirus exposure and HLA in healthy donors (dated by TCRdb to 2016 to 2017). With regard to the full study: According to a later analysis, the 120 or so validation repertoires were produced on the same platform as the approximately 600 repertoires of the first cohort. High-throughput TCR immunosequencing, statistical association of individual TCRs with disease status, and machine learning were combined to predict cytomegalovirus infection status. The study aimed to test whether signatures of past pathogen exposure could be identified by cataloging public T cell receptors. Along with the roughly 700-subject first cohort, a separate validation cohort of 120 different subjects was used.

The library came from the immunoSEQ multiplex PCR assay. The original pipeline was this. A statistical classification framework was built to diagnose cytomegalovirus status from the catalog of TCR beta chain sequences. What TCRdb holds here is the immuneACCESS table cut down to in-frame rearrangements. Part of the clones is not present; checked against another copy, under half of the missing clones reflect an unresolved V gene, and the others are unexplained. That table furnishes V, J and clone size, whereas the DNA furnished D and trimming. This sample is represented by some 170,000 clones; approximately 87% of them were singletons. The ten largest make up 1.4% of the sample. The donors were included in the validation cohort of approximately 130 subjects, a group kept apart from the roughly 610-subject first cohort. Overall study outcomes, separate from this receptor: While some public TCRs were present in many individuals, most TCR sequences turned up only very rarely across donors. The validation cohort had no HLA typing available for a later analysis, so co-occurrence within that cohort was assessed over all 120 or so repertoires. Cytomegalovirus status was reported to be diagnosed by the classifier with high specificity and sensitivity in both the original and validation cohorts. A few of the identified cytomegalovirus-associated TCR beta chains were confirmed in vitro to be specific for cytomegalovirus antigens. A later analysis found that TCRs clustered in the first cohort also tended to co-occur in the 120 validation repertoires, with roughly 95% of cluster scores above 0. A total of roughly 160 TCR beta chains were listed by the study as associated with cytomegalovirus. The authors suggested that the approach could potentially be generalized to other disease states and immunological phenotypes.

Based on the germline V gene, the CDR1 and CDR2 sequences are SGHAT and FQNNGV. A distance of 10 bases separates the germline ends of V and J, which lose 1 base and 0 bases respectively. From its cysteine to its phenylalanine, the CDR3 spans 15 amino acids. Of the read, only the CDR3 DNA is kept; its 45 bases are in frame from base 1. The receptor's source is a woman in her 30s in good health and CMV-seronegative. Sequenced sample: PBMCs. The receptor chain draws on TRBV11-2 and TRBJ2-7; possibly the D gene is TRBD2, per 7 matching bases. The sequenced DNA: TGTGCCAGCAGCTTAGCGGGGGGCAGCTCCTACGAGCAGTACTTC. Translation gives CASSLAGGSSYEQYF.